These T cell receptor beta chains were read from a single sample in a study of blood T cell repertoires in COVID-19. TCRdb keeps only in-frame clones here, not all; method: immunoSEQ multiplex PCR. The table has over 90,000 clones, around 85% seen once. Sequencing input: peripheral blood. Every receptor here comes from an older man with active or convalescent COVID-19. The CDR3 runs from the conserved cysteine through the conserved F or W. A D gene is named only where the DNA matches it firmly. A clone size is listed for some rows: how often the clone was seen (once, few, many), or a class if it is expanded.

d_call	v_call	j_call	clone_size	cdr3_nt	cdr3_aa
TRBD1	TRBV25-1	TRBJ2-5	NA	TGTGCCAGCAGTGAGTTAGACAGGGTGGGGACCCAGTACTTC	CASSELDRVGTQYF
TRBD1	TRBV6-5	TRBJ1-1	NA	TGTGCCAGCAACAGGGGTGGTGGCACTGAAGCTTTCTTT	CASNRGGGTEAFF
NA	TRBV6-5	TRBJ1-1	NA	TGTGCCAGCAGTTACTTGGCGCAGGGGAAAACTGAAGCTTTCTTT	CASSYLAQGKTEAFF
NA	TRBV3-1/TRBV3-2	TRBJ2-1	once	TGTGCCAGCAGCCAAGATCGCGGGGACTCCTACAATGAGCAGTTCTTC	CASSQDRGDSYNEQFF
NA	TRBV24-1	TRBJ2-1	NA	TGTGCCACCAGAGAGGCGGGAACTTCCTACAATGAGCAGTTCTTC	CATREAGTSYNEQFF
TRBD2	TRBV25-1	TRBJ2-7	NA	TGTGCCAGCAGTCGGACTAGCGGGGGCCTTTACGAGCAGTACTTC	CASSRTSGGLYEQYF
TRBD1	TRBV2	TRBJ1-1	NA	TGTGCCCTCCGGGACAGGGCCGACACTGAAGCTTTCTTT	CALRDRADTEAFF
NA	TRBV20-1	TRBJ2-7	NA	TGCAGTGCCAGCCAGGACTACGAGCAGTACTTC	CSASQDYEQYF
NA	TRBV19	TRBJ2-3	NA	TGTGCCAGTAGTATGCAGCTAGCCGTCGATACGCAGTATTTT	CASSMQLAVDTQYF
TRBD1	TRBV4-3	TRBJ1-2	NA	TGCGCCAGCAGCCAAATAGGCAGGGGGCAAAACTATGGCTACACCTTC	CASSQIGRGQNYGYTF
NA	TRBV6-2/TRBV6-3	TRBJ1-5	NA	TGTGCCAGCAGTGATCCAGGGGTGGCCAATCAGCCCCAGCATTTT	CASSDPGVANQPQHF
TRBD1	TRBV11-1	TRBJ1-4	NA	TGTGCCAGCAGCCCCGGACAGGGGTCTGAAAAACTGTTTTTT	CASSPGQGSEKLFF
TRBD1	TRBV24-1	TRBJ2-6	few	TGTGCCACCAGTGATCAACAGGGGTTTGGTGGGGCCAACGTCCTGACTTTC	CATSDQQGFGGANVLTF
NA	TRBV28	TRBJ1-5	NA	TGTGCCACGGGAACGCGCAATCAGCCCCAGCATTTT	CATGTRNQPQHF
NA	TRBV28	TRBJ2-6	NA	TGTGCCAGCACCAAGCCGATTTCTGGGGCCAACGTCCTGACTTTC	CASTKPISGANVLTF
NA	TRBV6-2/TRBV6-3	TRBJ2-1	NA	TGTGCCAGCAGTTCAAACAGTATTGAGCAGTTCTTC	CASSSNSIEQFF
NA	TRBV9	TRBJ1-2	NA	TGTGCCAGCAGCGTGACCCAGGACAGCTATGGCTACACCTTC	CASSVTQDSYGYTF
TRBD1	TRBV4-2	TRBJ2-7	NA	TGTGCCAGCAGCCAAGATCCAGGGGGCGCGGACGAGCAGTACTTC	CASSQDPGGADEQYF
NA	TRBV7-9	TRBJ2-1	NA	TGTGCCCTCTATTCAAATGAGCAGTTCTTC	CALYSNEQFF
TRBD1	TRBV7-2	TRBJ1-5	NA	TGTGCCAGCAGCGACAGGGGGATCAGCAATCAGCCCCAGCATTTT	CASSDRGISNQPQHF
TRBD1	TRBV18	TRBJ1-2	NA	TGTGCCAGCTCTCAGGACAGGGGGGACGGCTACACCTTC	CASSQDRGDGYTF
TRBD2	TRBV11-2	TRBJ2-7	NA	TGTGCCAGCAGCCGGGCCGGGGGGGCTAGCTCCTACGAGCAGTACTTC	CASSRAGGASSYEQYF
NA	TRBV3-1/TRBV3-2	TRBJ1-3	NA	TGTGCCAGCAGCCAAGATCGGACAGCAGTTGGAAACACCATATATTTT	CASSQDRTAVGNTIYF
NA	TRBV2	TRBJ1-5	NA	TGTGCCAGCAGTGAAAGTGAGGTTAGCAATCAGCCCCAGCATTTT	CASSESEVSNQPQHF
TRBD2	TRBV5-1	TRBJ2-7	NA	TGCGCCAGCAGCTCGATCACAACTAGCGGGGGACCGGCGAGCTCCTACGAGCAGTACTTC	CASSSITTSGGPASSYEQYF
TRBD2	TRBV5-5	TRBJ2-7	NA	TGTGCCAGCAGCTTGGCCTTGCTAGCGGGGTCCCTCGAGCAGTACTTC	CASSLALLAGSLEQYF
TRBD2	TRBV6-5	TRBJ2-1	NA	TGTGCCAGCACCTTACTAGCGGGGGGGCCTTATGAGCAGTTCTTC	CASTLLAGGPYEQFF
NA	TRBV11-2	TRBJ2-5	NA	TGTGCCAGCAGCCCCATGACTTTGGAAGAGACCCAGTACTTC	CASSPMTLEETQYF
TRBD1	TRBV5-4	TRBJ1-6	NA	TGTGCCAGCAGCTTGGACAGGGGATCTGGTTCACCCCTCCACTTT	CASSLDRGSGSPLHF
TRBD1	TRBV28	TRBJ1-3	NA	TGTGCCAGCAGTCGCTCCGGGACAGGGCTTAGCTCTGGAAACACCATATATTTT	CASSRSGTGLSSGNTIYF
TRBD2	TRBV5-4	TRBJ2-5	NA	TGTGCCAGCAGCTTGGGACTAGCGGGGGTCTGGTCCACTCAAGAGACCCAGTACTTC	CASSLGLAGVWSTQETQYF
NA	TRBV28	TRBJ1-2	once	TGTGCCAGCGGGGGGGGCGGCTATGGCTACACCTTC	CASGGGGYGYTF
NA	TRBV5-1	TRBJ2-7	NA	TGCGCCAGCAGCTTGGCCGGGGGGCAGCCCTACGAGCAGTACTTC	CASSLAGGQPYEQYF
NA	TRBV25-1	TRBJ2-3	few	TGTGCCAGCAGTGTCCCCGGGGGAGATACGCAGTATTTT	CASSVPGGDTQYF
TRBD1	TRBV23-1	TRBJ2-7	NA	TGCGCCAGCAGTCAACCCGGGACAGATCCAATCTACGAGCAGTACTTC	CASSQPGTDPIYEQYF
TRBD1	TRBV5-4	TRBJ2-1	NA	TGTGCCAGCAGCTTCGGACAGGCCGACACGCAGTTCTTC	CASSFGQADTQFF
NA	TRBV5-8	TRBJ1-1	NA	TGTGCCAGCAGCACCGGACAAACCGTGAAAACTGAAGCTTTCTTT	CASSTGQTVKTEAFF
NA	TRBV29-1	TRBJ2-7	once	TGCAGCGCCGGCTCCAATTCCTACGAGCAGTACTTC	CSAGSNSYEQYF
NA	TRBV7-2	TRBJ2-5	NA	TGTGCCAGCAGCTTAGTTTCCCAGGGGCAAGAGACCCAGTACTTC	CASSLVSQGQETQYF
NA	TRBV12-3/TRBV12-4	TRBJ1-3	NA	TGTGCCAGCCCCCGGGTCTCTGGAAACACCATATATTTT	CASPRVSGNTIYF
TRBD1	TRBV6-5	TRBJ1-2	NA	TGTGCCAGCAGTCCGACAGGGGACTACTATGGCTACACCTTC	CASSPTGDYYGYTF
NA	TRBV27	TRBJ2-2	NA	TGTGCCAGCAGGGAGGACAGAGCGAACACCGGGGAGCTGTTTTTT	CASREDRANTGELFF
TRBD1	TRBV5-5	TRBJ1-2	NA	TGTGCCAGCAGCTTGCTGGCAGGGGGCGCTTCTGGCTACACCTTC	CASSLLAGGASGYTF
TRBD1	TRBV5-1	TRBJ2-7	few	TGCGCCAGCAGCTCTAGACAGGGGGGGTCATACGAGCAGTACTTC	CASSSRQGGSYEQYF
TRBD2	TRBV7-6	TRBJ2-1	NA	TGTGCCAGCAGCCTGACTAGCGGGATCTACAATGAGCAGTTCTTC	CASSLTSGIYNEQFF
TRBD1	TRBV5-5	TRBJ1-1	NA	TGTGCCAGCAGCCCCCGGGACAGTATATTCATAAACACTGAAGCTTTCTTT	CASSPRDSIFINTEAFF
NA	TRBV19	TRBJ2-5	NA	TGTGCCAGTAGTAACAGGGGGGGCGCTTGGACCCAGTACTTC	CASSNRGGAWTQYF
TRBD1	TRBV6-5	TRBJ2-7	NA	TGTGCCAGCAGCCTTGGCAGACAGGGGAATTACGAGCAGTACTTC	CASSLGRQGNYEQYF